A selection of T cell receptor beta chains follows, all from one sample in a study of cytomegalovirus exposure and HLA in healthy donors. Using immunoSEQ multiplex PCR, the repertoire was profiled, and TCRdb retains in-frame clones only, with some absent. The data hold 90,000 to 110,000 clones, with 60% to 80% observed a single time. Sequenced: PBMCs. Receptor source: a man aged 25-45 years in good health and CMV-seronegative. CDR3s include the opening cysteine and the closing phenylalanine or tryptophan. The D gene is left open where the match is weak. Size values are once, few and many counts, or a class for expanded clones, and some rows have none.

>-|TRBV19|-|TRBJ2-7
TGTGCCAGTAGTATAGATGGCGGAACCTACGAGCAGTACTTC
CASSIDGGTYEQYF
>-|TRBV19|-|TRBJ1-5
TGTGCCAGTGACTGGGGAGGACATCAGCCCCAGCACTTT
CASDWGGHQPQHF
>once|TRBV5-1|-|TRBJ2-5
TGCGCCAGCAGCTTGCTAGGCCCCCGGGAGACCCAGTACTTC
CASSLLGPRETQYF
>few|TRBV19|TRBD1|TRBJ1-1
TGTGCCAGTAGTTTGAGGGGACAGGACGCGACCACTGAAGCTTTCTTT
CASSLRGQDATTEAFF
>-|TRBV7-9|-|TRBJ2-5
TGTGCCAGCAGCCCTCGACACTTATTGGCCCAGTACTTC
CASSPRHLLAQYF
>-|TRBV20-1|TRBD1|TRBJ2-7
TGCAGTGCACCTGACAGGGACGAGCAGTACTTC
CSAPDRDEQYF
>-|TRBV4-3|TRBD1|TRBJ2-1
TGCGCCAGCAGCCAAGTTGCCCTGACAGGGGTCTTCTACAATGAGCAGTTCTTC
CASSQVALTGVFYNEQFF
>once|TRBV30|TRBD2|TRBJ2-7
TGTGCCTGGAGTGCGGGAGGGGTGGTGTACGAGCAGTACTTC
CAWSAGGVVYEQYF
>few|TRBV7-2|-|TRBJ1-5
TGTGCCAGCAGCTTAAAGGGGGACCTGGTTCAGCCCCAGCATTTT
CASSLKGDLVQPQHF
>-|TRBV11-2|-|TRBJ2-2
TGTGCCAGCAGCTCCACTAACACCGGGGAGCTGTTTTTT
CASSSTNTGELFF
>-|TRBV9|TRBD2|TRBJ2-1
TGTGCCAGCAGCCGGACTAGCGGGGTCTACAATGAGCAGTTCTTC
CASSRTSGVYNEQFF
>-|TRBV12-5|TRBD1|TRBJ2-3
TGTGCTAGTGGTACCGGACAGGGGGCGCCTGATTTT
CASGTGQGAPDF
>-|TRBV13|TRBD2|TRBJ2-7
TGTGCCAGCAGCTCAGATACACGACGGGGGGGCTCCTACGAGCAGTACTTC
CASSSDTRRGGSYEQYF
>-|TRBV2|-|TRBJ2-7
TGTGCCAGCAGTGAACAGGGGATCCTTTACGAGCAGTACTTC
CASSEQGILYEQYF
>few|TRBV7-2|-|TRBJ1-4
TGTGCCAGCAGCTTGGCAGGGTCTAATGAAAAACTGTTTTTT
CASSLAGSNEKLFF
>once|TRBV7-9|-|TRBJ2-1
TGTGCCAGCAGCTTAGGACAGGGAGGATACAATGAGCAGTTCTTC
CASSLGQGGYNEQFF
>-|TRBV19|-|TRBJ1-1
TGTGCCAGTAGCTGGGGGCTCGAACTCACTGAAGCTTTCTTT
CASSWGLELTEAFF
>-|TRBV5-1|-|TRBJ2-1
TGCGCCAGCAGCTTGGATCCTAGCGACTACAATGAGCAGTTCTTC
CASSLDPSDYNEQFF
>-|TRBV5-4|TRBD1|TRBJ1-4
TGTGCCAGCAGCTCGGCTCGGACAGGGACTAATGAAAAACTGTTTTTT
CASSSARTGTNEKLFF
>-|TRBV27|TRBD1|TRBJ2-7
TGTGCCAGCACCAGACAGGGGGCGCTAGGTTGGACCCTCCCTTCCTCCTACGAGCAGTACTTC
CASTRQGALGWTLPSSYEQYF
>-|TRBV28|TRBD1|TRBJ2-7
TGTGCCAGCAGTACCCCCCGACAGGGGAGGTTCCACGAGCAGTACTTC
CASSTPRQGRFHEQYF
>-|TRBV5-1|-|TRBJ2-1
TGCGCCAGCAGCGCCCAACAGGGTTCCAATGAGCAGTTCTTC
CASSAQQGSNEQFF
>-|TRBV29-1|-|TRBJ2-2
TGCAGCGTTGAGCTAGCGAGGAACACCGGGGAGCTGTTTTTT
CSVELARNTGELFF
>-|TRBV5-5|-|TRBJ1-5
TGTGCCAGCAGCTTCCAGGGGAATCAGCCCCAGCATTTT
CASSFQGNQPQHF
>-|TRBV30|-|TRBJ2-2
TGTGCCTGGAGAGTCCAGATTTTAAGCGGGGAGCTGTTTTTT
CAWRVQILSGELFF
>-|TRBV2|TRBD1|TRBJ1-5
TGTGCCAGCAGTGTGCGGACAGGGGGGGATCAGCCCCAGCATTTT
CASSVRTGGDQPQHF
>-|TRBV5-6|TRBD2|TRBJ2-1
TGTGCCAGCAGCTCCAGACTAGCCCTTGCGGAGCAGTTCTTC
CASSSRLALAEQFF
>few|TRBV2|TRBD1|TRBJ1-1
TGTGCCAGTGAATGGGCAGGGGGCTTAGGGACTGAAGCTTTCTTT
CASEWAGGLGTEAFF
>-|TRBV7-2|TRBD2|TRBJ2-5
TGTGCCAGCAGCAGGGGACTAGGGGAAGAGACCCAGTACTTC
CASSRGLGEETQYF
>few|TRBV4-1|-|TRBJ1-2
TGCGCCAGCAGCCTCCAGATCAGCGGTGGCTACACCTTC
CASSLQISGGYTF
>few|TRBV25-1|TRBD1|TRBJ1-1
TGTGCCGTTACCGGACAGGGTGGGACTGAAGCTTTCTTT
CAVTGQGGTEAFF
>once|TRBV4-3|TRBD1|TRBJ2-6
TGCGCCAGCAGCCAAGGAACAGGGGGCGCCTCTGGGGCCAACGTCCTGACTTTC
CASSQGTGGASGANVLTF
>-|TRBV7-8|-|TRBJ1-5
TGTGCCAGCAGCCTGGCCCCGGCGGTTGTGAATCAGCCCCAGCATTTT
CASSLAPAVVNQPQHF
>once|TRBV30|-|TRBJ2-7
TGTGCCTGGAGTGTAAACGGTCTCGAGCAGTACTTC
CAWSVNGLEQYF
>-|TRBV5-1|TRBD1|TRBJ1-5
TGCGCCAGCAGCTCTGTCCCCGGGACAGGTCAGCCCCAGCATTTT
CASSSVPGTGQPQHF
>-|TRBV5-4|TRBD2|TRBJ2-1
TGTGCCAGCAGCCTAGCGGGAGGGCCACGCAATGAGCAGTTCTTC
CASSLAGGPRNEQFF
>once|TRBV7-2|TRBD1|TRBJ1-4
TGTGCCAGCAGCTTGGGGACAGGGCGTGAAAAACTGTTTTTT
CASSLGTGREKLFF
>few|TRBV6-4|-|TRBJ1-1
TGTGCCAGCAGTGACAAGGGGGGGGACACTGAAGCTTTCTTT
CASSDKGGDTEAFF
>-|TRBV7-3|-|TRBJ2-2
TGTGCCAGCAGCTTAACATCGGTCTACACCGGGGAGCTGTTTTTT
CASSLTSVYTGELFF
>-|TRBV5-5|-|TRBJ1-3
TGTGCCAGCAGCTTGGCCGCGGGGGTCCTCTCTGGAAACACCATATATTTT
CASSLAAGVLSGNTIYF
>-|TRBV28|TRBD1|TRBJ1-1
TGTGCCAGCAACTCGGTGGAGGGGGCGGGCACTGAAGCTTTCTTT
CASNSVEGAGTEAFF
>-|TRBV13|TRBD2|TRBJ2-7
TGTGCCAGCACCCAAGGCGGGAGCTCCTACGAGCAGTACTTC
CASTQGGSSYEQYF